Following are 11 T cell receptor beta chains from one sample sequenced in a study of cytomegalovirus exposure and HLA in healthy donors. The PCR contained 60 Vbeta and 13 Jbeta primers. Measured with immunoSEQ multiplex PCR; TCRdb has only the in-frame clones, and not every one. The repertoire has approximately 150,000 clones, about four fifths of them found once; the top ten carry roughly 6%. The source material was PBMCs. These receptors were obtained from a man in his fifties in good health and CMV-seropositive.

The rearrangement uses TRBV7-2 and TRBJ2-3, with 10 bases matching TRBD1. Per germline, CDR1 SGHTA and CDR2 FQGNSA. This CDR3 is 14 amino acids long. J was trimmed by 1 base and V by 6 bases; bases with no gene match: 1. This CDR3 is CASRGQGGTDTQYF. CDR3 coding DNA: TGTGCCAGCAGAGGACAGGGGGGCACAGATACGCAGTATTTT.

This clone was seen a handful of times. The chain combines TRBV6-6 with TRBJ2-1; no reliable D call. Germline V gene lookup returns CDR1 MNHNY and CDR2 SVGAGI (reference sequence). Trimming pared 6 bases from V and 3 bases from J, leaving 6 bases between. The CDR3 has 12 amino acids. The CDR3 DNA sequence: TGTGCCAGCAGCCGTAACTACAATGAGCAGTTCTTC. This sequence encodes CASSRNYNEQFF.

This rearrangement joins TRBV29-1 to TRBJ2-1; no clear D gene. The CDR3 loop spans 14 amino acids. V was clipped by 2 bases and J by 7 bases, with 15 bases between them. Germline V gene data show CDR1 as SQVTM and CDR2 as ANQGSEA. The CDR3 loop is CSVEHYRPENEQFF. DNA for the CDR3: TGCAGCGTTGAACACTACCGACCCGAGAATGAGCAGTTCTTC.

Concerning this clone: Sequence at one end of the junction differs from germline and may be a read error. The chain uses TRBV7-9 and TRBJ1-3; D is undetermined. This CDR3 contains 14 residues. Germline assignment: CDR1 SEHNR and CDR2 FQNEAQ (reference sequence). In DNA form, the CDR3 reads TGTTCCAGCAGCTTAGGGCCAGCTGGAAACACCATATATTTT. This sequence encodes CSSSLGPAGNTIYF.

The CDR3 reads CASSPAGTEAFF. CDR3 in DNA: TGTGCCAGCAGCCCGGCGGGCACTGAAGCTTTCTTT. The genes are TRBV5-4 and TRBJ1-1; D is unresolved. Germline V gene data show CDR1 as SGHNT and CDR2 as YYREEE (reference sequence). This CDR3 contains 12 residues. The ends were cut back, 4 bases at V and 4 bases at J, with 8 bases in the middle. Variable domain in full (rest from reference TRBV5-4 and TRBJ1-1): ETGVTQSPTHLIKTRGQQVTLRCSSQSGHNTVSWYQQALGQGPQFIFQYYREEENGRGNFPPRFSGLQFPNYSSELNVNALELDDSALYLCASSPAGTEAFFGQGTRLTVV.

The chain uses TRBV10-3 and TRBJ2-2; 14 bases map to TRBD2. Per germline, CDR1 ENHRY and CDR2 SYGVKD. The CDR3 is made up of 16 amino acids. With V trimmed by 3 bases and J by 4 bases, 1 base remained unmatched. In DNA form, the CDR3 reads TGTGCCATCAGTGATGGGACTAGCGGGGGCACCGGGGAGCTGTTTTTT. Protein sequence: CAISDGTSGGTGELFF.

The chain uses TRBV27 and TRBJ2-7; the match to TRBD2 covers 10 bases. The CDR3 contains 15 residues. Germline V gives CDR1 MNHEY, CDR2 SMNVEV (reference sequence). The V gene end was trimmed by 6 bases and the J gene end by 0 bases; junction bases not matched to a gene: 5. The chain's CDR3 is CASSPRTSGSYEQYF. In DNA form, the CDR3 reads TGTGCCAGCAGCCCGAGGACTAGCGGCTCCTACGAGCAGTACTTC.

The V gene is TRBV10-3, the J gene TRBJ1-1, with D maybe TRBD1 (5 bases). The CDR3 consists of 14 residues. Trimming left V 2 bases short and J 5 bases short, with 12 bases between. Looked up from germline, CDR1 is ENHRY and CDR2 is SYGVKD. The CDR3 sequence: CAISEQGVWTEAFF. In DNA form, the CDR3 reads TGTGCCATCAGTGAGCAGGGTGTTTGGACTGAAGCTTTCTTT.

The J gene is TRBJ2-7, the V gene TRBV2, with TRBD2 identical over 8 bases. The CDR3 runs to 14 residues. The J segment lost 4 bases and the V segment lost 3 bases, leaving 5 bases of the junction unmatched. Germline V gives CDR1 SNHLY, CDR2 FYNNEI. CDR3 amino acids: CASSDDGGRYEQYF. CDR3 nucleotide sequence: TGTGCCAGCAGTGATGATGGCGGGAGGTACGAGCAGTACTTC.

This chain joins TRBV20-1 and TRBJ1-2; D uncertain. Deletions cut 6 bases from V and 7 bases from J, with 9 bases between. This CDR3 contains 10 residues. Germline V CDR1 and CDR2: DFQATT, SNEGSKA (reference sequence). CDR3 DNA: TGCAGTGCCGGTCTGGTTGGCTACACCTTC. Amino acids: CSAGLVGYTF.

The V call is TRBV6-4, the J call TRBJ1-5; 10 bases align to TRBD1. There are 15 residues in the CDR3. V trimming: 2 bases; J trimming: 2 bases; junction bases outside the gene matches: 0. In germline, CDR1 is MRHNA, CDR2 SNTAGT. The CDR3 DNA reads as TGTGCCAGCAGTGACGGGACAGGGGGCAATCAGCCCCAGCATTTT. It translates to CASSDGTGGNQPQHF.